This TCR beta chain stems from a study of vaccination and CD4 T cells after COVID-19. Study context: The study enrolled six male and four female convalescents, two of whom were Hispanic.

In TCRdb, the PCR reads were re-called with MiXCR into one record per CDR3 protein. The table has approximately 36,000 distinct CDR3 sequences, under 45% seen once. V trimming: 7 bases; J trimming: 2 bases; junction bases outside the gene matches: 5. Germline values: CDR1 SEHNR, CDR2 FQNEAQ (reference sequence). The CDR3 is 14 amino acids. Time point indicated: late sampling 161 to 241 days after vaccination in three convalescent patients. This clonotype was counted a few times. The target antigen is unknown. The study, taken as a whole, reports: Only post-vaccination samples contained a median 86.3% of the reactive clones in convalescent patients. Spike mono-reactivity was found in 304 of the 307 vaccine-specific clones identified in convalescent patients. The median SARS-CoV-2-reactive clonotype number increased from approximately 21 to 40, without statistical significance.

The source is a human donor who had recovered from COVID-19. Sequencing was performed on CD4+ T cells from blood, taken about 7 months after SARS-CoV-2 vaccination. The chain joins TRBV7-9 to TRBJ2-7; TRBD1 agrees at 10 bases. CDR3 nucleotides: TGTGCCAGCACCCGGGACAGGGGAACCTACGAGCAGTACTTC. Protein: CASTRDRGTYEQYF.